The rows below give T cell receptor beta chains drawn from one sample of a study of T-cell memory formation after mild COVID-19. MiXCR was run by TCRdb on the 5' RACE reads, yielding one entry per CDR3 protein. Here the sample spans under 550,000 distinct CDR3 sequences, 15% to 20% being singletons. The source material was PBMCs or a T cell subset sorted from them (not recorded which). The receptors were gathered from an adult woman who had mild COVID-19 (a few samples of this study predate the infection). Cell type and time point are not known. The conserved cysteine and the conserved F or W are not part of the CDR3 here. A D gene is named only where the DNA matches it firmly.

D: TRBD2; V: TRBV6-5; J: TRBJ2-1; CDR3: ASSTPGTSGSPYNEQF
D: NA; V: TRBV6-2/TRBV6-3; J: TRBJ1-6; CDR3: ASWDVISPLH
D: TRBD1; V: TRBV5-1; J: TRBJ1-1; CDR3: ASSFETGAEAF
D: NA; V: TRBV6-1; J: TRBJ2-4; CDR3: ASSVGQFIANIQY
D: NA; V: TRBV18; J: TRBJ2-5; CDR3: ASSPSTRSRETQY
D: TRBD1; V: TRBV5-1; J: TRBJ2-1; CDR3: ASSPQGWDNEQF
D: TRBD1; V: TRBV5-1; J: TRBJ2-7; CDR3: ASSLGTGGWRAFSYEQY
D: NA; V: TRBV5-4; J: TRBJ2-1; CDR3: ASRGAASSYNEQF
D: NA; V: TRBV20-1; J: TRBJ1-1; CDR3: SASRVSDFSEAF
D: TRBD2; V: TRBV12-3/TRBV12-4; J: TRBJ2-5; CDR3: ASSPSGWERETQY
D: NA; V: TRBV7-9; J: TRBJ2-7; CDR3: ASSLEAWGQSSYEQY
D: NA; V: TRBV27; J: TRBJ2-3; CDR3: ASSSLASGTDTQY
D: TRBD1; V: TRBV6-6; J: TRBJ2-7; CDR3: ASSRPGQGDSMY
D: NA; V: TRBV10-3; J: TRBJ2-1; CDR3: AISDRVFYNEQF
D: NA; V: TRBV7-6; J: TRBJ1-5; CDR3: ASSLSPGQPQH
D: NA; V: TRBV20-1; J: TRBJ1-6; CDR3: SARDRRQLRGYNSPLH
D: TRBD2; V: TRBV5-1; J: TRBJ2-7; CDR3: ASSPGLGDVYEQY